The T cell receptor beta chain under discussion was sequenced for a study of T cell responses to AZD1222 COVID-19 vaccine. Study outcomes and limitations: Unmutated regions of variants are reportedly targeted by nearly half of spike-specific TCRs. Spike-specific TCRs gained breadth and depth after people received two AZD1222 doses.

Germline V gene sequence: CDR1 MNHEY, CDR2 SMNVEV (reference sequence). This CDR3 is 16 amino acids long. Trimming removed 0 bases from V and 10 bases from J, with 16 bases in between. Here immunoSEQ multiplex PCR was the method, and the copy in TCRdb shows in-frame clones only, minus some. The table shows some 97,000 clones, with around nine tenths occurring only once. In the case of this clone: Its antigen is not identified.

The sequencing used peripheral blood, collected on day 0 of AZD1222 vaccination. J is TRBJ1-6 and V is TRBV27; no clear D gene. The receptor was isolated from an adult in good health. CDR3 region: CASSLSMRTHGSPLHF. The DNA of the CDR3 is TGTGCCAGCAGTTTATCAATGCGGACCCACGGGTCACCCCTCCACTTT.